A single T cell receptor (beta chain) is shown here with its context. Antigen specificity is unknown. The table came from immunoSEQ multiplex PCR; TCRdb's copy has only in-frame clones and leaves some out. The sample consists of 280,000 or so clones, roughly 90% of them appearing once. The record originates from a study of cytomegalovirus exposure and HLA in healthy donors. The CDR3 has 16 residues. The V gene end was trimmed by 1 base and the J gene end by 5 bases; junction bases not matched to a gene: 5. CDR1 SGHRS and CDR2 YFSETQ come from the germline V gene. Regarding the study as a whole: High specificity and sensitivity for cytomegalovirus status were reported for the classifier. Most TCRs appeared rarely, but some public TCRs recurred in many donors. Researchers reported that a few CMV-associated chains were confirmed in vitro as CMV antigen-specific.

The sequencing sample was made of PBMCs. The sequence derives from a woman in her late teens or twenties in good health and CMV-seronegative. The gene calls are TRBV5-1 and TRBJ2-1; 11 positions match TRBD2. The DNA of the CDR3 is TGCGCCAGCAGCTTGTTGACTAGCGGGACGCACAATGAGCAGTTCTTC. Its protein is CASSLLTSGTHNEQFF.